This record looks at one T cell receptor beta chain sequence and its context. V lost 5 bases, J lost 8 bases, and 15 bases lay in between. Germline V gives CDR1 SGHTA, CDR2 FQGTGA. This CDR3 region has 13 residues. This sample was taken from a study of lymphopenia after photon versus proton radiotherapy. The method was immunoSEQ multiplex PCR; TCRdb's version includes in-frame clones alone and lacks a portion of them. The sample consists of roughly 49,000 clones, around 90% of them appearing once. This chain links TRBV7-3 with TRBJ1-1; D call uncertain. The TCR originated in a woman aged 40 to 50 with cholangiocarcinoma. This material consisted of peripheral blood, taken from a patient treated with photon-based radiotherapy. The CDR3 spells CASSAGQTGEAFF. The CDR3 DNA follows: TGTGCCAGCAGCGCCGGTCAGACGGGGGAAGCTTTCTTT.